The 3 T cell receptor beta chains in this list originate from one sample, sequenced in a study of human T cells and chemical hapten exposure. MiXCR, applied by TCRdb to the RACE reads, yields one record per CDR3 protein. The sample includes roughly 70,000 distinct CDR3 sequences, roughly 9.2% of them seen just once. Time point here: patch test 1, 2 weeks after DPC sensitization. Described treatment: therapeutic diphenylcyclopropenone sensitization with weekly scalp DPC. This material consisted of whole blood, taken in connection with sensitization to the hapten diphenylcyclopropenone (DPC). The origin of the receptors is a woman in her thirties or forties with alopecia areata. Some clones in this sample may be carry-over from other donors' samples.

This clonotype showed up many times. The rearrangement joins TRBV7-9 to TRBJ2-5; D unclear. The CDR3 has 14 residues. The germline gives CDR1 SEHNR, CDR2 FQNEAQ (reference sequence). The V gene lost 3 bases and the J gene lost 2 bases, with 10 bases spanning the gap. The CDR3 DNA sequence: TGTGCCAGCAGCTTTGAGTCGACTCAAGAGACCCAGTACTTC. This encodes CASSFESTQETQYF.

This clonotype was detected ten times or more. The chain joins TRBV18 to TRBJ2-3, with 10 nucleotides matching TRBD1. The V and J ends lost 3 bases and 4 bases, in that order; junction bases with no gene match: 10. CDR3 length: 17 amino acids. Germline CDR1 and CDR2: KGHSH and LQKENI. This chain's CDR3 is CASSPLQRDRGSDTQYF. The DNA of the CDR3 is TGTGCCAGCTCACCTCTACAGAGGGACAGGGGTTCAGATACGCAGTATTTT. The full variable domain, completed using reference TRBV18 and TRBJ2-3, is NAGVMQNPRHLVRRRGQEARLRCSPMKGHSHVYWYRQLPEEGLKFMVYLQKENIIDESGMPKERFSAEFPKEGPSILRIQQVVRGDSAAYFCASSPLQRDRGSDTQYFGPGTRLTVL.

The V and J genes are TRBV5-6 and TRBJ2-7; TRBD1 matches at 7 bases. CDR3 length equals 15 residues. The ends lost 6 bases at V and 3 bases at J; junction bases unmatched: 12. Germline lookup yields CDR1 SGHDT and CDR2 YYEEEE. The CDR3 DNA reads TGTGCCAGCACCCTAACGACAGGGTGGATCTACGAGCAGTACTTC. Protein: CASTLTTGWIYEQYF.